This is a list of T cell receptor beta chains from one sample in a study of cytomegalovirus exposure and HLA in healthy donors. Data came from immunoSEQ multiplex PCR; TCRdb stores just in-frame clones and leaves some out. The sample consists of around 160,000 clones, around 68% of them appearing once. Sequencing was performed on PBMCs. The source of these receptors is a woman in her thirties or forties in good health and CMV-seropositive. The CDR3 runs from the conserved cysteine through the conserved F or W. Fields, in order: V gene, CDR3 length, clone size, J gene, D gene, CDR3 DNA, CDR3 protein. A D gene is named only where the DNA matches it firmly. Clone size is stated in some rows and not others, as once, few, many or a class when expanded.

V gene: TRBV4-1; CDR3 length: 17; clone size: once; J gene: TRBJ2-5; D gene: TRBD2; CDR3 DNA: TGCGCCAGCAGCCAAGATAGGGCTAGCGGGGGCCAAGAGACCCAGTACTTC; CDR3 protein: CASSQDRASGGQETQYF
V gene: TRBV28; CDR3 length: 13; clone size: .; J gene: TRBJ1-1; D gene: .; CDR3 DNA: TGTGCCACCTGGGACACTTTGAACACTGAAGCTTTCTTT; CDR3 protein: CATWDTLNTEAFF
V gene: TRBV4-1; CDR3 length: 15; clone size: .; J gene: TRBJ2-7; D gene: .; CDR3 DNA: TGCGCCAGCAGCCAAGATAGTTCGGGAGCCTACGAGCAGTACTTC; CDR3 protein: CASSQDSSGAYEQYF
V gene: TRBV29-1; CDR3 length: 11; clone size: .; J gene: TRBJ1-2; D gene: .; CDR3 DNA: TGCAGCGTTGGAGCGAGTGATGGCTACACCTTC; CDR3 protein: CSVGASDGYTF
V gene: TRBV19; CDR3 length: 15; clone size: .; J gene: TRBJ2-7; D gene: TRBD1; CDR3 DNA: TGTGCCAGTAGTATAGGGACAGGTGTCTCCTACGAGCAGTACTTC; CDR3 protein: CASSIGTGVSYEQYF
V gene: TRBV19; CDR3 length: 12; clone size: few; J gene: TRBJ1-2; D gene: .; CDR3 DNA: TGTGCCAGTAGTGCAGGGGACTATGGCTACACCTTC; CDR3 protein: CASSAGDYGYTF
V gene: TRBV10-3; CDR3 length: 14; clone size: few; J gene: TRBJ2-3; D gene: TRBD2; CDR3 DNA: TGTGCCATTGCTAGCGGGGAGGGCACAGATACGCAGTATTTT; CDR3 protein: CAIASGEGTDTQYF
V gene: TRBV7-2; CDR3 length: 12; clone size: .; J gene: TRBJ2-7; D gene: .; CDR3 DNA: TGTGCCAGCAGGGACAGCTCCTACGAGCAGTACTTC; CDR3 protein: CASRDSSYEQYF
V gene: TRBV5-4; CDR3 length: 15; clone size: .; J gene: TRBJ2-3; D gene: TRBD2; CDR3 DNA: TGTGCCAGCAGCATACTAGCGGGGATGACAGATACGCAGTATTTT; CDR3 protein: CASSILAGMTDTQYF
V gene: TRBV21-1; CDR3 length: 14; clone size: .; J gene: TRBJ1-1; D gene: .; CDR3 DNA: TGTGCCAGCAGCACTCGACAGGGTGGCACTGAAGCTTTCTTT; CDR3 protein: CASSTRQGGTEAFF
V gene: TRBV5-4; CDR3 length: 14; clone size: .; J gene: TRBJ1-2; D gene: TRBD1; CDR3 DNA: TGTGCCAGCAGCGGGTGGGACAGCCTCTATGGCTACACCTTC; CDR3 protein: CASSGWDSLYGYTF
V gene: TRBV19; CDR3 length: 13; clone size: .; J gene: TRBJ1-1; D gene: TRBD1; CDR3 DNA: TGTGCCAGTAGTTTACAGGGGGCCGCTGAAGCTTTCTTT; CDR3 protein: CASSLQGAAEAFF
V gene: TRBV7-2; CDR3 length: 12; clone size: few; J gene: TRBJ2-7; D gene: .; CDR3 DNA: TGTGCCAGCAGCCCGAGCCCCTACGAGCAGTACTTC; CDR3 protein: CASSPSPYEQYF
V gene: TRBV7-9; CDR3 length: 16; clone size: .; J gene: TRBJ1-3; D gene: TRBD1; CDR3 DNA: TGTGCCAGCAGCACGGGACAGGGTCGTGCTGGAAACACCATATATTTT; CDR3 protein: CASSTGQGRAGNTIYF
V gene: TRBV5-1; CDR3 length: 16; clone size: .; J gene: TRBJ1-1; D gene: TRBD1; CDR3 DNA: TGCGCCAGCAGCGGACGGACAGGGACCATGAACACTGAAGCTTTCTTT; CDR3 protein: CASSGRTGTMNTEAFF
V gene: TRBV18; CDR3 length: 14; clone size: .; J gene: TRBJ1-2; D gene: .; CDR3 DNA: TGTGCCAGCTCACCACCGTCTCTTAACTATGGCTACCCCTTC; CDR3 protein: CASSPPSLNYGYPF
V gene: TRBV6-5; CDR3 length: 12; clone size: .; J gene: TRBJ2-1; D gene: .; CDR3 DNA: TGTGCCAGCAGTCCCAGGGTTGGTGAGCAGTTCTTC; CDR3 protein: CASSPRVGEQFF
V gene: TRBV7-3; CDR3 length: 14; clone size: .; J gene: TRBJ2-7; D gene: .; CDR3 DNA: TGTGCCAGCAGCTTAGGCGGGACGGGCTACGAGCAGTACTTC; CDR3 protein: CASSLGGTGYEQYF